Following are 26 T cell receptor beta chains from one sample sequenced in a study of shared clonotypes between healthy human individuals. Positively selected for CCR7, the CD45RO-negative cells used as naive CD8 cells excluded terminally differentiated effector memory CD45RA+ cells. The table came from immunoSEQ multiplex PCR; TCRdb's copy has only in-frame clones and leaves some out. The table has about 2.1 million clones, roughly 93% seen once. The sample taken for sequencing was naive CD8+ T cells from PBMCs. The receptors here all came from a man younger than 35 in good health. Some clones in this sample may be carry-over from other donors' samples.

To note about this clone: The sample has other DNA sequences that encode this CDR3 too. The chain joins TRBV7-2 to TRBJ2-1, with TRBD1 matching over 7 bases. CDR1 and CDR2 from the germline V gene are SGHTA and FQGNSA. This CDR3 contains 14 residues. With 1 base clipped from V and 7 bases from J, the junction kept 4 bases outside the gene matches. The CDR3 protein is CASSLVGRGNEQFF. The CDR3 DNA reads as TGTGCCAGCAGCTTAGTAGGCAGGGGGAATGAGCAGTTCTTC.

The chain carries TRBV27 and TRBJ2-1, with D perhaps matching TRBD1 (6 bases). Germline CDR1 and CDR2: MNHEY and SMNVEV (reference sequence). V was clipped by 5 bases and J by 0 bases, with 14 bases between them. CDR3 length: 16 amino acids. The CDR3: CASSPSLGGSYNEQFF. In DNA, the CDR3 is TGTGCCAGCAGTCCATCCCTAGGGGGCTCCTACAATGAGCAGTTCTTC.

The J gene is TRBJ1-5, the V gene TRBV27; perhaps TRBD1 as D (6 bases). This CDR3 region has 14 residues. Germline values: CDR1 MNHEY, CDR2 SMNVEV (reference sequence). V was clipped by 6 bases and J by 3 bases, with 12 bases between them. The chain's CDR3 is CASSPQGYNQPQHF. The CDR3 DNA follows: TGTGCCAGCAGCCCACAGGGATACAATCAGCCCCAGCATTTT.

The chain's CDR3 is CASGLQDGGSTDTQYF. The CDR3 DNA follows: TGTGCCAGCGGCCTTCAAGACGGAGGAAGCACAGATACGCAGTATTTT. This chain connects TRBV28 to TRBJ2-3; a weak D match, TRBD2 (5 bases). V lost 8 bases to trimming and J lost 0 bases, with 18 bases between them. Germline V gene data show CDR1 as MDHEN and CDR2 as SYDVKM. CDR3 length equals 16 residues.

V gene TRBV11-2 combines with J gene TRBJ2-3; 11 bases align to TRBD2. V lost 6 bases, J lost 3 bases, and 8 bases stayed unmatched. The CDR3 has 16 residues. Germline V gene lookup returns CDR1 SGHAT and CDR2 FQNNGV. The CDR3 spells CASRPSGRLLTDTQYF. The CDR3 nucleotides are TGTGCCAGCAGGCCTAGCGGGAGGCTCCTGACAGATACGCAGTATTTT.

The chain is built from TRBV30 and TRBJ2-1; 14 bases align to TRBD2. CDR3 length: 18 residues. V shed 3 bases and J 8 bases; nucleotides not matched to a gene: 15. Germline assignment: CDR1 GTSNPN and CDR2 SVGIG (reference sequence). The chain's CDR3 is CAWSPEGLAGALQDEQFF. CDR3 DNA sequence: TGTGCCTGGAGCCCCGAGGGACTAGCGGGAGCGCTACAGGATGAGCAGTTCTTC. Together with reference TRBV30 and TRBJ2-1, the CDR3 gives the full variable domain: SQTIHQWPATLVQPVGSPLSLECTVEGTSNPNLYWYRQAAGRGLQLLFYSVGIGQISSEVPQNLSASRPQDRQFILSSKKLLLSDSGFYLCAWSPEGLAGALQDEQFFGPGTRLTVL.

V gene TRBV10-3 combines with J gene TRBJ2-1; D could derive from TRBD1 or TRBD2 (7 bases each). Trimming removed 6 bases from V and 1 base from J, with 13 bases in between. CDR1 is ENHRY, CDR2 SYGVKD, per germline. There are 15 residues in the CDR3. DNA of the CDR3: TGTGCCATCAGCCCCAGGGGGGGGTCCTACAATGAGCAGTTCTTC. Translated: CAISPRGGSYNEQFF.

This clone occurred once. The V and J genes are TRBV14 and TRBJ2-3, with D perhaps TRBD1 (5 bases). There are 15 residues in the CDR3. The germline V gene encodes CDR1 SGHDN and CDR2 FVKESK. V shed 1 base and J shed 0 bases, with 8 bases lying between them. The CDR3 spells CASSQGGRSTDTQYF. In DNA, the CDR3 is TGTGCCAGCAGCCAAGGGGGCCGGAGCACAGATACGCAGTATTTT. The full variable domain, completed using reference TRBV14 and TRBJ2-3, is EAGVTQFPSHSVIEKGQTVTLRCDPISGHDNLYWYRRVMGKEIKFLLHFVKESKQDESGMPNNRFLAERTGGTYSTLKVQPAELEDSGVYFCASSQGGRSTDTQYFGPGTRLTVL.

CDR3: CASSYMLGDNQPQHF. CDR3 coding DNA: TGTGCCAGCAGTTACATGTTAGGGGACAATCAGCCCCAGCATTTT. The J gene is TRBJ1-5, the V gene TRBV6-6, with D perhaps matching TRBD1 (5 bases). The CDR3 length is 15 residues. The V end was cut by 2 bases, the J end by 3 bases, with 11 bases between. CDR1 MNHNY and CDR2 SVGAGI come from the germline V gene (reference sequence).

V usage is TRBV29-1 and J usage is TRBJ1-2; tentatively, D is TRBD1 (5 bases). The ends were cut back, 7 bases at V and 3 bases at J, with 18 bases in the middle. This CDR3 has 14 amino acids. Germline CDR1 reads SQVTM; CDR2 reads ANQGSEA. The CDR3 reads CSADPRTGDYGYTF. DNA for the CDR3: TGCAGCGCCGATCCACGGACGGGGGACTATGGCTACACCTTC.

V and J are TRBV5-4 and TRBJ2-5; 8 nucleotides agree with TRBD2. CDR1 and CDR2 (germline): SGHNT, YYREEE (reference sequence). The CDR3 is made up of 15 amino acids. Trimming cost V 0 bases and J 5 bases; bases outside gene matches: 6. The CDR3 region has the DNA TGTGCCAGCAGCTTGGCGTTAGCGGGATCGGAGACCCAGTACTTC. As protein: CASSLALAGSETQYF.

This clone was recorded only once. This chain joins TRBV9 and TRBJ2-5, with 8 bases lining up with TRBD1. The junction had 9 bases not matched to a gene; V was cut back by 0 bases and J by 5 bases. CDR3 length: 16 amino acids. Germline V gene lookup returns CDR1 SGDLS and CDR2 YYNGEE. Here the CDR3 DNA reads TGTGCCAGCAGCGTAGAGGGGCAGGGGGCGATGGAGACCCAGTACTTC. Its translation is CASSVEGQGAMETQYF.

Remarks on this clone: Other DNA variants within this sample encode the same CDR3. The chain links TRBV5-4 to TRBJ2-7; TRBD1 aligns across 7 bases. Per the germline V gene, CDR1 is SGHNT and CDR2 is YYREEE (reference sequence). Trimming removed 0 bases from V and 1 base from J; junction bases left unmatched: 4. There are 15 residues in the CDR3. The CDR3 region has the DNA TGTGCCAGCAGCTTGGGGGCAGGGGGTTCCTACGAGCAGTACTTC. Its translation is CASSLGAGGSYEQYF.

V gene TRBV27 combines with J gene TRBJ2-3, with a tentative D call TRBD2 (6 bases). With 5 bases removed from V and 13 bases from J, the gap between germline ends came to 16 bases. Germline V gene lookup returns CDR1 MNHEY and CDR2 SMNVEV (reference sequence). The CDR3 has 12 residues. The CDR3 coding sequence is TGTGCCAGCAGTCCCCCGGGACTGCGGGAGTATTTT. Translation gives CASSPPGLREYF.

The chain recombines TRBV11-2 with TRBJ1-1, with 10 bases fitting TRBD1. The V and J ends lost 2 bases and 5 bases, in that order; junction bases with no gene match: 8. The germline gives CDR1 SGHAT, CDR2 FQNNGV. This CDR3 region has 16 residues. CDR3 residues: CASSLYSRTGGTEAFF. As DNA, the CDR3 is TGTGCCAGCAGCTTATATTCCCGGACAGGGGGGACTGAAGCTTTCTTT.

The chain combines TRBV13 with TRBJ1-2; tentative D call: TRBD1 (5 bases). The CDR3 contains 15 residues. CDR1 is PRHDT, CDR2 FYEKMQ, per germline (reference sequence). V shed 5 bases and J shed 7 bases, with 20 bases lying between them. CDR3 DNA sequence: TGTGCCAGCAGCCAATCCCCCAGGGATCCAGCTGGCTACACCTTC. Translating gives CASSQSPRDPAGYTF.

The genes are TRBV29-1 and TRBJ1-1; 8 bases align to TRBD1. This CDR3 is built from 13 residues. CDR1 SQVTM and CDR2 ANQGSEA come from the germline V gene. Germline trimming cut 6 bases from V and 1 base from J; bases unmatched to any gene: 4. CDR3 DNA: TGCAGCGTCCGCGGGACAGGGAACACTGAAGCTTTCTTT. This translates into CSVRGTGNTEAFF. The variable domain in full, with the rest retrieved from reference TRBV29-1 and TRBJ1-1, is SAVISQKPSRDICQRGTSLTIQCQVDSQVTMMFWYRQQPGQSLTLIATANQGSEATYESGFVIDKFPISRPNLTFSTLTVSNMSPEDSSIYLCSVRGTGNTEAFFGQGTRLTVV.

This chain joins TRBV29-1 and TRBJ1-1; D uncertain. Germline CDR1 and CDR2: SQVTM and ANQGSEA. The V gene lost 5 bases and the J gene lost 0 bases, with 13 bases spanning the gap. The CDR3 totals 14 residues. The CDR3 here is CSVRLSAMNTEAFF. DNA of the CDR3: TGCAGCGTTCGTCTCTCAGCGATGAACACTGAAGCTTTCTTT. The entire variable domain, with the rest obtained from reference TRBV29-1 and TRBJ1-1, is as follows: SAVISQKPSRDICQRGTSLTIQCQVDSQVTMMFWYRQQPGQSLTLIATANQGSEATYESGFVIDKFPISRPNLTFSTLTVSNMSPEDSSIYLCSVRLSAMNTEAFFGQGTRLTVV.

CDR3 protein: CASSRDREGVNEKLFF. For the CDR3, the DNA is TGTGCCAGTAGTAGGGACAGGGAAGGAGTAAATGAAAAACTGTTTTTT. The chain employs TRBV19 and TRBJ1-4, with 9 nucleotides matching TRBD1. Germline assignment: CDR1 LNHDA and CDR2 SQIVND (reference sequence). This CDR3 is 16 amino acids long. V was clipped by 4 bases and J by 5 bases; unmatched bases: 8.

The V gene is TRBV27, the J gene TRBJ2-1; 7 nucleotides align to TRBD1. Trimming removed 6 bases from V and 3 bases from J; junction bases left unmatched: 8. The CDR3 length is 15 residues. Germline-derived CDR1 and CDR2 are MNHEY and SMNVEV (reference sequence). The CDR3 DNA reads TGTGCCAGCAGCGAACAGGGGATCGGCTACAATGAGCAGTTCTTC. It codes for CASSEQGIGYNEQFF.

The CDR3 reads CASSEGTARETQYF. CDR3 DNA sequence: TGCGCCAGCAGTGAGGGGACAGCAAGAGAGACCCAGTACTTC. The chain couples TRBV10-2 to TRBJ2-5, with 7 positions matching TRBD1. Unmatched junction bases numbered 4, after V lost 2 bases and J lost 4 bases. Germline CDR1 and CDR2: WSHSY and SAAADI. The CDR3 spans 14 residues.

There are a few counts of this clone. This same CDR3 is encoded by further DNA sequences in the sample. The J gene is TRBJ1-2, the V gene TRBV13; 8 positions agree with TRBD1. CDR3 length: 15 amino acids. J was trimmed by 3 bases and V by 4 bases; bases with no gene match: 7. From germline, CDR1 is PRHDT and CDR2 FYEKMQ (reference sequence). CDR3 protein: CASSSQGARHYGYTF. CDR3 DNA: TGTGCCAGCAGCTCCCAGGGGGCGCGGCACTATGGCTACACCTTC.

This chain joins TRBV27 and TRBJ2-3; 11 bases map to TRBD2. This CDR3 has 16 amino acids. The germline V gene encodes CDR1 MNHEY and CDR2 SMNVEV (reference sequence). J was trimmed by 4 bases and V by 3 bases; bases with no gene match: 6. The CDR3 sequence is CASSFLAGGPADTQYF. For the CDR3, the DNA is TGTGCCAGCAGTTTCTTAGCGGGAGGGCCGGCAGATACGCAGTATTTT.

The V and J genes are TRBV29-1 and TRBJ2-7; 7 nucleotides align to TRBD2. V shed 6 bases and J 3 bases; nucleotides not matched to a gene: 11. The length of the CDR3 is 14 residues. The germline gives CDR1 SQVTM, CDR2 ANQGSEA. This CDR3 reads CSVMGGSGIYEQYF. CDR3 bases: TGCAGCGTCATGGGCGGGAGTGGAATCTACGAGCAGTACTTC.

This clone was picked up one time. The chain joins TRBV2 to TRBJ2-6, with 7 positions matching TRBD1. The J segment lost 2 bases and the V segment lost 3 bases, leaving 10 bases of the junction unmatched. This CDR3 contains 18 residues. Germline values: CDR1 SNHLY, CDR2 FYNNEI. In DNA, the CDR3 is TGTGCCAGCAGTGAGGGTTGGGACAGAGACCCTGGGGCCAACGTCCTGACTTTC. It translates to CASSEGWDRDPGANVLTF.

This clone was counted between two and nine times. The CDR3 nucleotides are TGTGCCAGCAGTACAGGGACAAAGAACACTGAAGCTTTCTTT. Protein sequence: CASSTGTKNTEAFF. The rearrangement uses TRBV27 and TRBJ1-1; a possible D gene is TRBD1 (6 bases). The CDR3 has 14 residues. The ends were cut back, 5 bases at V and 1 base at J, with 11 bases in the middle. Germline V CDR1 and CDR2: MNHEY, SMNVEV (reference sequence).